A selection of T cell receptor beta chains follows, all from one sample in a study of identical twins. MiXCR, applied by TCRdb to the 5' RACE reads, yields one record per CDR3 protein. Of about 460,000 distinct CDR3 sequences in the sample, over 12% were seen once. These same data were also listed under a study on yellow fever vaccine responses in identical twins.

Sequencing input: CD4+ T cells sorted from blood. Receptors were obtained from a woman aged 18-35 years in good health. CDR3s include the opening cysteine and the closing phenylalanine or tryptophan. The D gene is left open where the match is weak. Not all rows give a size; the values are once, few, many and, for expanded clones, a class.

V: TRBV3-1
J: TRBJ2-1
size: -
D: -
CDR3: CASSETTGYNEQFF
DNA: TGTGCCAGCAGCGAAACTACGGGGTACAATGAGCAGTTCTTC

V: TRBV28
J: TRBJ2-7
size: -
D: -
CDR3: CASSLVSAATYEQYF
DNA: TGTGCCAGCAGTTTGGTTAGCGCCGCTACCTACGAGCAGTACTTC

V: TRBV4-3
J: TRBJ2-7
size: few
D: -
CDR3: CASSQDHSGSYEQYF
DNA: TGCGCCAGCAGCCAAGATCATTCAGGCTCCTACGAGCAGTACTTC

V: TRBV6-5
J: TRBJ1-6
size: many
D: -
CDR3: CASSYSQVLGSPLHF
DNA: TGTGCCAGCAGTTACTCACAGGTCTTAGGTTCACCCCTCCACTTT

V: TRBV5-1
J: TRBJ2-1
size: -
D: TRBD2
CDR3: CASSLMQRENNEQFF
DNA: TGCGCCAGCAGCTTGATGCAGCGGGAGAACAATGAGCAGTTCTTC

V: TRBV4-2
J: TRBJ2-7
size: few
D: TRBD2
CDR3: CASSQAWTSSYEQYF
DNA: TGTGCCAGCAGCCAAGCTTGGACTAGCTCCTACGAGCAGTACTTC

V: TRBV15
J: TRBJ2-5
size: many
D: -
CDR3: CATSRDLRETQYF
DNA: TGTGCCACCAGCAGAGATCTTCGGGAGACCCAGTACTTC

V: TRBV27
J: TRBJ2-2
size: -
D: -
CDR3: CASSLLAGANTGELFF
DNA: TGTGCCAGCAGTTTACTCGCAGGGGCCAACACCGGGGAGCTGTTTTTT

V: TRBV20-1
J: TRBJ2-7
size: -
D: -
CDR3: CSASRDFYEQYF
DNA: TGCAGTGCTAGTAGGGATTTCTACGAGCAGTACTTC

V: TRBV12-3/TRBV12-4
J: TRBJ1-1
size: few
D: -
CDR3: CASTGWTDTEAFF
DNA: TGTGCCAGCACGGGTTGGACCGACACTGAAGCTTTCTTT

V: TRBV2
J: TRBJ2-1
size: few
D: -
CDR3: CASSEGRLLNEQFF
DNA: TGTGCCAGCAGTGAAGGACGGCTCCTCAATGAGCAGTTCTTC

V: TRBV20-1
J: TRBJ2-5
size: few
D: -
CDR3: CSARDPGPQETQYF
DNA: TGCAGTGCTAGAGACCCCGGGCCCCAAGAGACCCAGTACTTC

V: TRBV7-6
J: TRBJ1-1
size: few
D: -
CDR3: CASSARDGNTEAFF
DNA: TGTGCCAGCAGCGCCCGGGACGGGAACACTGAAGCTTTCTTT

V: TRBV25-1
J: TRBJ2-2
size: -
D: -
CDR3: CASSEAGLGYAGELFF
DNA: TGTGCCAGCAGTGAAGCAGGGTTAGGTTATGCCGGGGAGCTGTTTTTT

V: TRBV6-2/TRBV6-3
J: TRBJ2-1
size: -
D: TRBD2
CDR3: CASSYSSFSSGSNEQFF
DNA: TGTGCCAGCAGTTACTCCTCATTTAGTAGCGGGAGCAATGAGCAGTTCTTC

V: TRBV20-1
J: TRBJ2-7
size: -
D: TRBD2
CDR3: CSAPPQRGPYEQYF
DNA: TGCAGTGCCCCTCCCCAGCGGGGGCCCTACGAGCAGTACTTC

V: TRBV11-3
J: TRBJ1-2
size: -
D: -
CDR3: CASSSQTGHGYTF
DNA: TGTGCCAGCAGCTCGCAGACAGGCCATGGCTACACCTTC

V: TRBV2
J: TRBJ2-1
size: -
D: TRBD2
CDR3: CASSPPAGGPSNEQFF
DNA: TGTGCCAGCAGCCCTCCTGCGGGAGGGCCGTCCAATGAGCAGTTCTTC

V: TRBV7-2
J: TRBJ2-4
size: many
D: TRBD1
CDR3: CASSRQGARTRVNIQYF
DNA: TGTGCCAGCAGCAGACAGGGGGCTCGGACCCGAGTAAACATTCAGTACTTC

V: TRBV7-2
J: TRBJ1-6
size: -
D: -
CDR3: CASSSRATNSPLHF
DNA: TGTGCCAGCAGTAGCCGGGCCACTAATTCACCCCTCCACTTT

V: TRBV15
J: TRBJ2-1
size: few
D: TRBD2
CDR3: CATSSRLAGGNNEQFF
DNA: TGTGCCACCAGCAGCAGACTAGCGGGGGGCAACAATGAGCAGTTCTTC

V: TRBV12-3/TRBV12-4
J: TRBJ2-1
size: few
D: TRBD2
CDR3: CASSLASGIYEQFF
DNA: TGTGCCAGCAGTTTAGCTAGCGGGATCTATGAGCAGTTCTTC

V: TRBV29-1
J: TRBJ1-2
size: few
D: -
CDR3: CSASPGPSNYGYTF
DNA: TGCAGCGCATCACCGGGTCCTTCTAACTATGGCTACACCTTC

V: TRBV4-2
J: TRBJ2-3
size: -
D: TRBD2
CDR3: CASSNQQQRGVTDTQYF
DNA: TGTGCCAGCAGCAATCAACAGCAGCGGGGGGTCACAGATACGCAGTATTTT

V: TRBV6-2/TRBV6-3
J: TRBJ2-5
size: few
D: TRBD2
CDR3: CASSYGSGRGKTQYF
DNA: TGTGCCAGCAGTTATGGTAGCGGGAGGGGAAAGACCCAGTACTTC